This TCR beta chain comes out of a study of CD8 T cells in Susac syndrome (dated by TCRdb to the late 2010s). Study-wide context: Whether CD8+ T cell activation and differentiation in Susac syndrome was antigen driven was tested using repertoire sequencing. The clonality of the CD8+ T cell repertoire was compared across over 9 healthy donors, some 14 Susac syndrome patients and roughly 16 multiple sclerosis patients. Overall results and qualifications from the work: The TCR sequencing and HLA analysis was acknowledged to have included a relatively small number of individuals.

Points on this clonotype: Its antigen remains undetermined. No much larger clone exists at a distance of one base, and base qualities are not known.

The germline V gene encodes CDR1 SGDLS and CDR2 YYNGEE. V loses 4 bases, J loses 6 bases, and the germline ends lie 7 bases apart. From its cysteine to its phenylalanine, the CDR3 spans 12 amino acids. The entry retains the CDR3 DNA only, 36 bases that are in frame from base 1. Peripheral blood CD8+ and CD4+ T cells from healthy donors, Susac syndrome patients and multiple sclerosis patients were profiled by high-throughput TCR beta sequencing. Treatment-naive patients with stable or active relapsing-remitting disease fulfilling revised McDonald criteria were used as multiple sclerosis controls. CD8+ TEMRA cells were enriched by FACS, while bulk CD8+ and CD4+ T cells were purified by magnetic negative isolation. Blood was drawn into EDTA tubes, processed within 24 hours, and PBMCs were isolated by density gradient centrifugation. PBMCs intended for TCR sequencing were cryopreserved in liquid nitrogen and were subsequently thawed in a 37 degrees C water bath. A purity of at least 90% was achieved for sorted or isolated CD4+, CD8+ and CD8+ TEMRA cells.

RNA was extracted using the RNeasy kit, and roughly 0.45 to 1 microgram was reverse transcribed with random hexamers. The immunoSEQ multiplex PCR assay, which covers 54 Vbeta and 13 Jbeta segments, was used to amplify TCR beta CDR3 regions. PCR amplification bias was corrected by using a synthetic template baseline for primer optimization and computational correction. The authors' analysis ran thus. Only productive sequences were kept, with reads annotated to V, D and J genes according to IMGT and analyzed in immunoSEQ Analyzer. To calculate clonality, Shannon entropy was normalized by log2 of the number of productive unique sequences and then subtracted from one. For each patient and control, public and private clones were evaluated among the 100 most prevalent clones. Clones were defined as Susac-specific if absent from the healthy and MS cohorts, from approximately 1,100 published viral clones and from other ImmuneACCESS disease sequences. TCRdb passed the public sequencing reads through fastp at Q25 and MiXCR, retaining productive beta sequences. Identical CDR3 proteins give one entry, which carries the most common genes and DNA. The V and J calls were determined by TCRdb, not by the authors. The sample yields some 400,000 distinct CDR3 sequences; more than 80% were counted once. Clones ranked in the top ten supply around 0.12% of the sample.

Sequencing was carried out using CD8+ T cells from PBMCs. The chain is encoded by TRBV9 joined to TRBJ1-4; a confident D gene designation cannot be given. The source of this sequence is a human donor with multiple sclerosis. The CDR3 region reads CASSPTDEKLFF. In nucleotides, the sequence is TGTGCCAGCAGCCCTACAGATGAAAAACTGTTTTTT.